The clone carrying this T cell receptor beta chain occurred many times. Its antigen is unknown. Alpha and beta constant-region primers primed reverse transcription of around 540 ng RNA. Each of the alpha and beta chains got its own library through chain-specific third strand synthesis with indices. The cDNA received a 5' RACE adapter containing a random hexamer plus an SP2 sequencing primer site. Priming off the SP2 site generated the second strand. TCRdb reprocessed the 5' RACE reads with MiXCR, giving one entry per CDR3 protein. The data show around 19,000 distinct CDR3 sequences, about 8.3% seen once. The data originate from a study of HIV-infected patients and healthy controls. The study's findings and limits: Only sixteen HIV-infected individuals were processed, a major limit on how widely findings apply.

Whole blood was used without fractionation, so all unsorted peripheral T cells were included. The V end was cut by 4 bases, the J end by 4 bases, with 17 bases between. The germline V gene encodes CDR1 LGHNA and CDR2 YSLEER. CDR3 length: 16 residues. Material: blood. This sequence joins TRBV4-3 and TRBJ2-1; weak D call: TRBD1 (6 bases). The clonotype was recovered from an adult in good health. The CDR3 coding sequence is TGCGCCAGCAGCCTGACATCCGGGACACTTTACAATGAGCAGTTCTTC. Its translation is CASSLTSGTLYNEQFF.